This passage covers 2 T cell receptor beta chains from one sample sequenced in a study of cytomegalovirus exposure and HLA in healthy donors. Primers: 60 Vbeta forward and 13 Jbeta reverse. Sequencing used immunoSEQ multiplex PCR; TCRdb keeps in-frame clones, though not all of them. Of tens of thousands of clones in the sample, about 84% are singletons; the top ten hold approximately 1.3%. The sequencing sample was made of PBMCs. The receptors were sampled from a female donor in good health and CMV-seronegative.

Concerning this clone: This specimen includes other DNA sequences encoding the same CDR3. The chain links TRBV7-2 to TRBJ2-3; 8 bases match TRBD1. CDR1 and CDR2 from the germline V gene are SGHTA and FQGNSA. This CDR3 is built from 14 residues. J lost 6 bases, V lost 3 bases, and 5 bases had no gene match. The CDR3 region has the DNA TGTGCCAGCAGCTTTAGGCAGGGGGCGGATACGCAGTATTTT. It specifies CASSFRQGADTQYF.

The rearrangement uses TRBV6-1 and TRBJ1-4; 8 nucleotides line up with TRBD1. This CDR3 is 14 amino acids long. Germline loops: CDR1 MNHNS, CDR2 SASEGT. V trimming: 6 bases; J trimming: 7 bases; junction bases outside the gene matches: 7. In nucleotides, the CDR3 is TGTGCCAGCAGCTTCACAGGGGGTAGTGAAAAACTGTTTTTT. It translates to CASSFTGGSEKLFF.